This TCR beta chain derives from a study of cytomegalovirus exposure and HLA in healthy donors. PCR amplification relied on 60 Vbeta primers (plus 13 Jbeta primers). Clones were sequenced by immunoSEQ multiplex PCR, and TCRdb holds only the in-frame ones, with some missing. The sample records some 76,000 clones, about four fifths being singletons. Donors were nominally healthy when sampled, though unrecorded immune exposures were likely. CDR1 MNHNS and CDR2 SASEGT come from the germline V gene. The CDR3 totals 15 residues. With V trimmed by 2 bases and J by 6 bases, 8 bases remained unmatched. Material: PBMCs. This receptor was obtained from a woman aged 45-65 years in good health and CMV-seronegative. The V gene is TRBV6-1, the J gene TRBJ2-7; 9 nucleotides align to TRBD1. CDR3 nucleotide sequence: TGTGCCAGCAGTGAAATTGTAAGACAGGGGGGCGAGCAGTACGTC. As protein: CASSEIVRQGGEQYV.